A single T cell receptor (beta chain) is shown here with its context. What it recognizes is unknown. This sample is part of a study of shared clonotypes between healthy human individuals. This CDR3 is 13 amino acids long. The germline gives CDR1 MNHNS, CDR2 SASEGT. V dropped 6 bases and J dropped 8 bases, with 11 bases sitting between them. TCRdb's table, derived via immunoSEQ multiplex PCR, lists solely in-frame clones and lacks some. The sample yields hundreds of thousands of clones, around 97% seen once. Points from the study as a whole: Some naive CD4 clonotypes, roughly 4.7%, turned up in common across several donors.

The chain has TRBV6-1 and TRBJ1-6; D call uncertain. Material: naive CD4+ T cells sorted from blood. Subset given: CD45RA+ positively selected. This sequence originates from a woman aged 30 to 39 in good health. The CDR3 protein is CASREMMDSPLHF. The CDR3, as DNA: TGTGCCAGCAGGGAAATGATGGATTCACCCCTCCACTTT.